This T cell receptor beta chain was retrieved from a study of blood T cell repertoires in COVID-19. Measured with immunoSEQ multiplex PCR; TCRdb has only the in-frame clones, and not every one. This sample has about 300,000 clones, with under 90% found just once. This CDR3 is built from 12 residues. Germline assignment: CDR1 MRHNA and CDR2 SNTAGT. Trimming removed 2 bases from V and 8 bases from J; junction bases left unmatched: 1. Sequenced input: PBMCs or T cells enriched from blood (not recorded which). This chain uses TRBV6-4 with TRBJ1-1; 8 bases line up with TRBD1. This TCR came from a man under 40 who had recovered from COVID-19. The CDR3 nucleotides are TGTGCCAGCAGTGACCAGGGGGCGGAAGCTTTCTTT. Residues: CASSDQGAEAFF.